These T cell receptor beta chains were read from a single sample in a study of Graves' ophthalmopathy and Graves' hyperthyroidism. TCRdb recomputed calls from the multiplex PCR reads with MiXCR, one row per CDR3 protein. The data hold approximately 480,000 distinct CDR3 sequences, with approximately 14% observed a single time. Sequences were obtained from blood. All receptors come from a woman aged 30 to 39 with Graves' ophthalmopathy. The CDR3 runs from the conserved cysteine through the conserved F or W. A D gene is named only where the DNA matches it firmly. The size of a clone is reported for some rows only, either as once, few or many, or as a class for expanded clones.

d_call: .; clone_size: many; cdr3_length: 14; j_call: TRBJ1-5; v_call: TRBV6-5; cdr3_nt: TGTGCCAGCAGTTACTCAGCCTTAGAGCAGCCCCAGCATTTT; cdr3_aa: CASSYSALEQPQHF
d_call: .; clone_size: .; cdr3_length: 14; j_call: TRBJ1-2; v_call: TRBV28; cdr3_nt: TGTGCCAGCAGTCCCGCCGGCATTCACTATGGCTACACCTTC; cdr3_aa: CASSPAGIHYGYTF
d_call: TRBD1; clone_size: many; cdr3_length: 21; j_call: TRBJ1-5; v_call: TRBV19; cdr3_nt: TGTGCCAGTAGTACCACCCGGGACAGGGTGGCGATGGGGTCAAGAAATCAGCCCCAGCATTTT; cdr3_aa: CASSTTRDRVAMGSRNQPQHF
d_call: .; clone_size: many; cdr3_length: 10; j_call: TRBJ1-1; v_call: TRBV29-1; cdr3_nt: TGCAGCGCCAGGGACCGGGTAGCTTTCTTT; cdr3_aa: CSARDRVAFF
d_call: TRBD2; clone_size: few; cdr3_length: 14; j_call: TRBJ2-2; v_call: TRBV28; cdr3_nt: TGTGCCAGCAGGCCGGGGGGGCGGACCGGGGAGCTGTTTTTT; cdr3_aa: CASRPGGRTGELFF
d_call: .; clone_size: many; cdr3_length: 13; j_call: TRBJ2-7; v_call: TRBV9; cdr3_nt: TGTGCCAGCAGCGTAGGAACAGAATACGAGCAGTACTTC; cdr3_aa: CASSVGTEYEQYF
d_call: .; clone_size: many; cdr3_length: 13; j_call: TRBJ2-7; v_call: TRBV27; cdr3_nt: TGTGCCAGCAGCCGCGGTTATGCCTACGAGCAGTACTTC; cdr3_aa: CASSRGYAYEQYF
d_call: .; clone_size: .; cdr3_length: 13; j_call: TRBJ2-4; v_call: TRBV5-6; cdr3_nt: TGTGCCAGCAGCTTTTCCGGGGAAAACATTCAGTACTTC; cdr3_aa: CASSFSGENIQYF
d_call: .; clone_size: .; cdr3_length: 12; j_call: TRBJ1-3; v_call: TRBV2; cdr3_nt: TGTGCCAGCACCGGACTGGGCAACACCATATATTTT; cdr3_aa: CASTGLGNTIYF
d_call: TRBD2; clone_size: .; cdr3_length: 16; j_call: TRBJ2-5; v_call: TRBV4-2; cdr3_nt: TGTGCCAGCAGCCAAGATCCTAGCGGGGGGGCAGAGACCAAGTACTTC; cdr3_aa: CASSQDPSGGAETKYF
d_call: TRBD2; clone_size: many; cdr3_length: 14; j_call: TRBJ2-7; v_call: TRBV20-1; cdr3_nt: TGCAGTGTTAACCCGGGACTAGCGGGCTACGAGCAGTACTTC; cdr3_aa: CSVNPGLAGYEQYF
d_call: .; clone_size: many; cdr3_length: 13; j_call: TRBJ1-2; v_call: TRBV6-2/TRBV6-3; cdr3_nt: TGTGCCAGCAGTTTAGGGGAGGCCGGTGGCTACACCTTC; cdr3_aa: CASSLGEAGGYTF
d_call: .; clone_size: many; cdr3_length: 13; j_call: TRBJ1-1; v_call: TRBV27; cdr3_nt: TGTGCCAGCAAGCCAAGACCGGACACTGAAGCTTTCTTT; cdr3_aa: CASKPRPDTEAFF
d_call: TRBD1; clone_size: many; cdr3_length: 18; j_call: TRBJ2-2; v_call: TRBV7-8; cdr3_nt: TGTGCCAGCAGCGTCGTTTCCGGGACAGGGTCGTTAACCGGGGAGCTGTTTTTT; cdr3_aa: CASSVVSGTGSLTGELFF
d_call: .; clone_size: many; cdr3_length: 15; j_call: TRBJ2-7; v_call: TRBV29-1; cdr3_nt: TGCAGCGTTGAGTCTGACCGAGCAAACACCTACGAGCAGTACTTC; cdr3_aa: CSVESDRANTYEQYF
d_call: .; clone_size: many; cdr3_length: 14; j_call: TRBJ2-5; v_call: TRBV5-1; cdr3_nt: TGCGCCAGCAGCCCGTGGGGGGACCAAGAGACCCAGTACTTC; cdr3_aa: CASSPWGDQETQYF
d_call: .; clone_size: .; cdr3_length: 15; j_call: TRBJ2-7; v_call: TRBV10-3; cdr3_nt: TGTGCCACCACCAGCCCGGGACTGGGGATCTACGATCAGTACTTC; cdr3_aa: CATTSPGLGIYDQYF
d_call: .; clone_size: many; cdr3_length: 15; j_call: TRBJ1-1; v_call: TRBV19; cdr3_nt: TGTGCCAGTAGTATAGTGACACCCCAGAACACTGAAGCTTTCTTT; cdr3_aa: CASSIVTPQNTEAFF
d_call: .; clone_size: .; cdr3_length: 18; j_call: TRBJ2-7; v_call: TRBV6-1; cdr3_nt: TGTGCCAGCAGTGAACAGGTCCCGACAGCTCTGAGCACCTACGAGCAGTACTTC; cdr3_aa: CASSEQVPTALSTYEQYF
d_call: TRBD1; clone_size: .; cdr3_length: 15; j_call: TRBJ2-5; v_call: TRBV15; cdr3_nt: TGTGCCACCAGCAGAGGGACAGGGGGCGCAGAGACCCAGTACTTC; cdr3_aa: CATSRGTGGAETQYF
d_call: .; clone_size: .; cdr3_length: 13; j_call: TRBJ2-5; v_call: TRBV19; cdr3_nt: TGTGCCAGTAGTATAGGCCGTCGGGAGACCCAGTACTTC; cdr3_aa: CASSIGRRETQYF
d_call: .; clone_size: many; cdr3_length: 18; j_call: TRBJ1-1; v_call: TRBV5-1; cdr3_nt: TGCGCCAGCAGCTTGGGGACCGGAGGAGGAATCATGAACACTGAAGCTTTCTTT; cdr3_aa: CASSLGTGGGIMNTEAFF
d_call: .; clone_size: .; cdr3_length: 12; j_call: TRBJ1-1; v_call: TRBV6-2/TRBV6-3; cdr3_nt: TGTGCCACGGACAGACCGAACACTGAAGCTTTCTTT; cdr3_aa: CATDRPNTEAFF
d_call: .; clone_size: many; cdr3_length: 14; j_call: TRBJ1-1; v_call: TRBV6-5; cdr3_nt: TGTGCCAGCAGTTACGGACAGATGAACACTGAAGCTTTCTTT; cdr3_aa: CASSYGQMNTEAFF
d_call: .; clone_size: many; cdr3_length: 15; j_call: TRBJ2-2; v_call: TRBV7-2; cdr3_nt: TGTGCCAGCAGCGTAACAGGGATAGACACCGGGGAGCTGTTTTTT; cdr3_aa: CASSVTGIDTGELFF
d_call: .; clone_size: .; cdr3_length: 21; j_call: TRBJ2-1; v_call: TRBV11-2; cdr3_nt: TGTGCCAGCAGCAATCTTGGTTGGGGTTCGTCCTCGAAAAAGCGATACAATGAGCAGTTCTTC; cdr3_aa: CASSNLGWGSSSKKRYNEQFF
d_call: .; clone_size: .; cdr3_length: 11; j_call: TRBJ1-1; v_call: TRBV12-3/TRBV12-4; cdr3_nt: TGTGCCGCTGGGGGTTACACTGAAGCTTTCTTT; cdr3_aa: CAAGGYTEAFF
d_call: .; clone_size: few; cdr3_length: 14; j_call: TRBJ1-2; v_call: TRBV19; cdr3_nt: TGTGCCAGTAGTATAGCAGGGACTAACTATGGCTACACCTTC; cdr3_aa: CASSIAGTNYGYTF
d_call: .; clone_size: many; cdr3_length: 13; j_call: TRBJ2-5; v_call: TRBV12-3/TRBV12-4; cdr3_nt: TGTGCCAGCCAAAGACTCCTCCAAGAGACCCAGTACTTC; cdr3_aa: CASQRLLQETQYF
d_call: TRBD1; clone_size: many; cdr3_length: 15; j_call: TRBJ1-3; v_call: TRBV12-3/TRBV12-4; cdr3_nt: TGTGCCAGCAGTTTCCAGGGGGCAATTGGAAACACCATATATTTT; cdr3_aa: CASSFQGAIGNTIYF
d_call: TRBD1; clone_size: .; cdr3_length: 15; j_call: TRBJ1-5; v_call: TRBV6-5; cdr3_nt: TGTGCCAGCAGTTACCAGGGGGCGGGTAGTCAGCCCCAGCATTTT; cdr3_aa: CASSYQGAGSQPQHF
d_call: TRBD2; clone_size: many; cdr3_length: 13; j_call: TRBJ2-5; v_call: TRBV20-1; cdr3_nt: TGCAGTGCTAGGAGCGGGAGCCAAGAGACCCAGTACTTC; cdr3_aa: CSARSGSQETQYF
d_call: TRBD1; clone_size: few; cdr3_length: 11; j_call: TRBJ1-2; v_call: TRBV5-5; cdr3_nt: TGTGCCAGCAGCACACAGGGGGCGGAAACCTTC; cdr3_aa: CASSTQGAETF
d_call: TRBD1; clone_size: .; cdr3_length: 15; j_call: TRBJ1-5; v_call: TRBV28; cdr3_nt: TGTGCCAGCAGAAGGGACAGAAATAGCAATCAGCCCCAGCATTTT; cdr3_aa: CASRRDRNSNQPQHF
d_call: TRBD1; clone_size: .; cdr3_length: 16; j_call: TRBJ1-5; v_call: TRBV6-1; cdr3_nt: TGTGCCAGCAGTCAAGGGACAGCCCCCGGCAATCAGCCCCAGCATTTT; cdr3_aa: CASSQGTAPGNQPQHF
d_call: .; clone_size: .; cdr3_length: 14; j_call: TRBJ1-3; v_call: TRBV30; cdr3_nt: TGTGCCTGGAGTGTATCCGGGTTAGGAAACACCATATATTTT; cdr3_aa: CAWSVSGLGNTIYF
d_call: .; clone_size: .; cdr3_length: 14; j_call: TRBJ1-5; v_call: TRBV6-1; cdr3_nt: TGTGCCAGCAGGAAGGACAGCGACAATCAGCCCCAGCATTTT; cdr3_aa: CASRKDSDNQPQHF
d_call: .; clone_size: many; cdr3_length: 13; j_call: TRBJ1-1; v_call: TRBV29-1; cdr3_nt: TGCAGCGTGCCCAGGTTCCGAGACACTGAAGCTTTCTTT; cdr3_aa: CSVPRFRDTEAFF
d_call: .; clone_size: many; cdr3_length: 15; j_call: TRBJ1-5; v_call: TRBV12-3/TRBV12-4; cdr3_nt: TGTGCCAGCAGTTTTCGTGCCAATAGCAATCAGCCCCAGCATTTT; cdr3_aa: CASSFRANSNQPQHF
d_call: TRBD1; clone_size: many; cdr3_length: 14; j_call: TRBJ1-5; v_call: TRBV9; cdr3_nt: TGTGCCAGCAGCCCGACAGGGTCTACTCAGCCCCAGCATTTT; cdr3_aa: CASSPTGSTQPQHF
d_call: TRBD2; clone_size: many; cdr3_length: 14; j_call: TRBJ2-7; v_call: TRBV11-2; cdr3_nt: TGTGCCAGCAGCTTAAGCGGGAGGGAATACGAGCAGTACTTC; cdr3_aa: CASSLSGREYEQYF
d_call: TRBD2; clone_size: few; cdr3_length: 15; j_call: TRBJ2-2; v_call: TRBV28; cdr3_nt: TGTGCCAGCAGTTTAAGAGCGGGAGGGCCTGAGGAGCTGTTTTTT; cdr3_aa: CASSLRAGGPEELFF
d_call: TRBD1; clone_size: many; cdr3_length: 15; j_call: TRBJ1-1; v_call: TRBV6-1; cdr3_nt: TGTGCCAGCACCCGCCATGGACAGGGAGACACTGAAGCTTTCTTT; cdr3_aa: CASTRHGQGDTEAFF
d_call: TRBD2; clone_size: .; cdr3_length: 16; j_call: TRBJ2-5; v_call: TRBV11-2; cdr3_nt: TGTGCCAGCAGCTTGCGAAGCGGGAGGGCCTCTGAGACCCAGTACTTC; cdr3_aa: CASSLRSGRASETQYF
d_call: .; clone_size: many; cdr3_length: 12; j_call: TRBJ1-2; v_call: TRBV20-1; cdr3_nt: TGCAGTGCTAGAGATAAATACTATGGCTACACCTTC; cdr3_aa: CSARDKYYGYTF
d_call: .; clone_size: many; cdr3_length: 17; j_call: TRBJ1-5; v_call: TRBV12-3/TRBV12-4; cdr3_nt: TGTGCCAGCAGCCTTCAGGGGCCCGTCTATAGCAATCAGCCCCAGCATTTT; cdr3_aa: CASSLQGPVYSNQPQHF
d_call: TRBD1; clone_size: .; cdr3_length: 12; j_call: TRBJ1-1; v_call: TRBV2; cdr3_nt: TGTGCCAGCGTAGGGGGCAGGCTTGAAGCTTTCTTT; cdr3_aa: CASVGGRLEAFF
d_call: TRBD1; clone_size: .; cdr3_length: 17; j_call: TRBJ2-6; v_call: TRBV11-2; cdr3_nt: TGTGCCAGCAGCTGGGGGACAGGTAGCTCTGGGGCCAACGTCCTGACTTTC; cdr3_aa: CASSWGTGSSGANVLTF
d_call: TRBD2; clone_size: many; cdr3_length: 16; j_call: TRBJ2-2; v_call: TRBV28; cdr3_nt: TGTGCCAGCAGTTTGACGGCGGGAGAGTACACCGGGGAGCTGTTTTTT; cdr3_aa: CASSLTAGEYTGELFF